Following are 28 T cell receptor beta chains from one sample sequenced in a study of Graves' ophthalmopathy and Graves' hyperthyroidism. Amplification from RNA transcripts yielded the TCR beta CDR3 regions. The first-round RT-PCR employed HTBI primers together with the Qiagen OneStep RT-PCR kit. A multiplex PCR was then performed as the second round. TCRdb ran MiXCR on the multiplex PCR reads and lists one entry per CDR3 protein. The sample has about 220,000 distinct CDR3 sequences, roughly 21% seen once. Sequenced: peripheral blood. The origin of the receptors is a woman in her fifties or sixties with Graves' ophthalmopathy.

There are many counts of this clonotype. The chain combines TRBV3-1 with TRBJ1-6; perhaps TRBD1 as D (5 bases). Germline V gene data show CDR1 as LGHDT and CDR2 as YNNKEL (reference sequence). V was pared by 0 bases and J by 0 bases, with 12 bases between. The CDR3 spans 18 residues. The CDR3 DNA reads as TGTGCCAGCAGCCAAGAGGGGCTCCGTATCTCCTATAATTCACCCCTCCACTTT. This gives the protein CASSQEGLRISYNSPLHF.

This clonotype was observed at least ten times. CDR3: CASSSMTGVHTEAFF. The DNA for the CDR3 is TGTGCCAGCAGTTCCATGACAGGGGTACACACTGAAGCTTTCTTT. The chain couples TRBV6-2 or TRBV6-3 to TRBJ1-1; 8 bases are shared with TRBD1. Germline V gene sequence: CDR1 MNHEY, CDR2 SVGEGT. V shed 4 bases and J 3 bases; nucleotides not matched to a gene: 7. The length of the CDR3 is 15 residues.

This clonotype has at least ten counts. V and J are TRBV20-1 and TRBJ2-7, with D tentatively TRBD1 (6 bases). Trimming cost V 8 bases and J 1 base, with 15 bases left between them. This CDR3 is built from 13 residues. CDR1 and CDR2 from the germline V gene are DFQATT and SNEGSKA (reference sequence). The CDR3 region is CSTSRDISYEQYF. The DNA of the CDR3 is TGCAGTACGTCTCGGGACATATCCTACGAGCAGTACTTC.

There are many counts of this clonotype. The rearrangement joins TRBV7-2 to TRBJ2-5, with D possibly being TRBD1 (5 bases). In germline, CDR1 is SGHTA, CDR2 FQGNSA. The CDR3 contains 12 residues. Deletions cut 7 bases from V and 2 bases from J, with 8 bases between. In nucleotides, the CDR3 is TGTGCCAGCACCCCAGGGCAAGAGACCCAGTACTTC. Its protein product is CASTPGQETQYF.

The sample holds many counts of this clonotype. The chain joins TRBV14 to TRBJ2-7; 7 bases match TRBD1. The CDR3 covers 14 residues. The V gene's germline CDR1 is SGHDN and CDR2 FVKESK. Losses at the gene ends were 3 bases for V and 5 bases for J; bases not matched to a gene: 7. Here the CDR3 DNA reads TGTGCCAGCAGCCACCGACAGGGACCCAACGAGCAGTACTTC. It translates to CASSHRQGPNEQYF.

This clonotype showed up many times. V gene TRBV6-1 combines with J gene TRBJ2-3; D assignment may be TRBD1 or TRBD2 (7 bases each). This CDR3 has 16 residues. Germline V gene sequence: CDR1 MNHNS, CDR2 SASEGT. V lost 4 bases and J lost 3, with 17 bases in between. The CDR3 DNA is TGTGCCAGCAGTGGACAGGGAGGGGTGGGGACAGATACGCAGTATTTT. It translates to CASSGQGGVGTDTQYF.

This clonotype was picked up many times. The V call is TRBV7-8, the J call TRBJ1-1; D remains ambiguous. V lost 4 bases, J lost 6 bases, and 6 bases lay in between. Germline lookup yields CDR1 SGHVS and CDR2 FQNEAQ. This CDR3 is built from 11 residues. Written as DNA, the CDR3 is TGTGCCAGCAGCTCCAAGTCTGAAGCTTTCTTT. It yields the protein CASSSKSEAFF.

The table lists this clonotype with a few counts. The chain is built from TRBV30 and TRBJ1-2; D not certain. This CDR3 comprises 14 residues. Germline CDR1 and CDR2: GTSNPN and SVGIG (reference sequence). V shed 0 bases and J shed 2 bases, with 10 bases lying between them. The CDR3 bases are TGTGCCTGGAGTGTACCCCGGATAAACTATGGCTACACCTTC. It is translated as CAWSVPRINYGYTF.

V and J are TRBV30 and TRBJ1-1; no clear D gene. V was cut by 5 bases and J by 7 bases, with 11 bases left in between. This CDR3 spans 11 amino acids. Germline V CDR1 and CDR2: GTSNPN, SVGIG (reference sequence). The CDR3, as DNA: TGTGCCTGGGTCGCACCCCTTGAAGCTTTCTTT. Protein product: CAWVAPLEAFF.

Many counts were recorded for this clonotype. The gene calls are TRBV5-1 and TRBJ1-1; 8 positions match TRBD1. Trimming removed 3 bases from V and 4 bases from J; junction bases left unmatched: 5. Germline CDR1 reads SGHRS; CDR2 reads YFSETQ. The CDR3 length is 14 residues. The CDR3 here is CASSSRGRGTEAFF. CDR3 DNA sequence: TGCGCCAGCAGCTCCAGGGGGCGGGGCACTGAAGCTTTCTTT.

To note about this clonotype: A clone one base away is much larger, so this may be a read error. The chain combines TRBV28 with TRBJ2-7; 11 bases are a match to TRBD2. V was pared by 5 bases and J by 6 bases, with 9 bases of the junction left unmatched. This CDR3 region has 15 residues. CDR1 and CDR2 from the germline V gene are MDHEN and SYDVKM. Here the CDR3 reads CASSQTSGSVREQYF. DNA of the CDR3: TGTGCCAGCAGTCAAACTAGCGGGAGTGTACGCGAGCAGTACTTC.

This clonotype was picked up many times. The V call is TRBV5-7, the J call TRBJ2-7; 15 bases line up with TRBD2. TRBV5-7 is marked as an open reading frame, function uncertain. The CDR3 is 18 amino acids. Trimming took 4 bases from V and 2 from J; bases not matched to a gene: 10. In DNA, the CDR3 is TGTGCCAGCAGCCCCCGCCCCCGGACTAGCGGGAGGGCCTACGAGCAGTACTTC. Translation: CASSPRPRTSGRAYEQYF.

In this sample, this clonotype turned up many times. This chain uses TRBV12-3 or TRBV12-4 with TRBJ2-7, with 8 bases matching TRBD1. Losses at the gene ends were 6 bases for V and 1 base for J; bases not matched to a gene: 5. The CDR3 consists of 14 residues. CDR3 DNA: TGTGCCAGCAGCCGGACAGGGCCATCCTACGAGCAGTACTTC. Encoded protein: CASSRTGPSYEQYF.

In this sample, this clonotype turned up many times. This chain uses TRBV6-1 with TRBJ2-4; D uncertain. V dropped 4 bases and J dropped 6 bases, with 13 bases sitting between them. CDR3 size: 14 residues. Germline V CDR1 and CDR2: MNHNS, SASEGT. The CDR3 DNA is TGTGCCAGCAGTGGAACCATCACGGGAAACATTCAGTACTTC. It is translated as CASSGTITGNIQYF.

The V and J genes are TRBV5-1 and TRBJ1-2; 8 positions match TRBD1. This CDR3 is 16 amino acids long. Germline-derived CDR1 and CDR2 are SGHRS and YFSETQ. With V trimmed by 0 bases and J by 1 base, 5 bases remained unmatched. The CDR3, as DNA: TGCGCCAGCAGCTTGGGACCGACAGGGGATAACTATGGCTACACCTTC. This codes for CASSLGPTGDNYGYTF.

The chain links TRBV4-1 to TRBJ2-7; D might be TRBD2 (6 bases). This CDR3 region has 16 residues. The germline V and J ends were trimmed by 3 bases and 7 bases, with 22 bases remaining between them. CDR1 is MGHRA and CDR2 is YSYEKL in the germline V gene. Written as DNA, the CDR3 is TGCGCCAGCAGCCAGAGGGCTAGCGAATCCCTCGGTGAGCAGTACTTC. This codes for CASSQRASESLGEQYF.

V usage is TRBV27 and J usage is TRBJ2-5, with 8 bases aligning to TRBD1. The J segment lost 4 bases and the V segment lost 2 bases, leaving 9 bases of the junction unmatched. The CDR3 consists of 16 residues. Germline CDR1 and CDR2: MNHEY and SMNVEV (reference sequence). The CDR3 DNA reads TGTGCCAGCAGTTTAGGGACAGGACTCTTGGGAGAGACCCAGTACTTC. Amino acids: CASSLGTGLLGETQYF.

There are many counts of this clonotype. The genes are TRBV7-2 and TRBJ2-5; D unclear. Trimming pared 4 bases from V and 5 bases from J, leaving 11 bases between. Germline CDR1 is SGHTA and CDR2 is FQGNSA. This CDR3 is 13 amino acids long. CDR3 loop: CASSWKGAETQYF. The CDR3 coding sequence is TGTGCCAGCAGCTGGAAAGGCGCCGAGACCCAGTACTTC.

The chain employs TRBV5-1 and TRBJ2-3; TRBD2 matches at 11 bases. This CDR3 comprises 16 residues. The V gene's germline CDR1 is SGHRS and CDR2 YFSETQ. The V segment lost 5 bases and the J segment 2 bases; nucleotides outside the gene matches: 7. CDR3 DNA: TGCGCCAGCAGAGACGGGACTAGCGGAGACACAGATACGCAGTATTTT. Protein: CASRDGTSGDTDTQYF.

This clonotype was seen at least ten times. V usage is TRBV20-1 and J usage is TRBJ2-7, with 7 positions matching TRBD2. V lost 0 bases, J lost 1 base, and 3 bases stayed unmatched. Germline CDR1 is DFQATT and CDR2 is SNEGSKA (reference sequence). The CDR3 extends over 14 amino acids. The CDR3 spells CSARDPGGSYEQYF. In nucleotides, the CDR3 is TGCAGTGCTAGAGATCCGGGGGGTTCCTACGAGCAGTACTTC.

This clonotype was seen many times. The chain uses TRBV5-5 and TRBJ2-7; D unresolved. CDR3 length: 13 residues. Trimming removed 0 bases at V and 5 bases at J, with 9 bases between. Germline values: CDR1 SGHKS, CDR2 YYEKEE (reference sequence). This chain's CDR3 is CASSLVIGDEQYF. Written as DNA, the CDR3 is TGTGCCAGCAGCTTGGTTATCGGTGACGAGCAGTACTTC.

There are many counts of this clonotype. This chain joins TRBV7-6 and TRBJ2-7; 11 nucleotides match TRBD2. V was pared by 4 bases and J by 5 bases, with 7 bases of the junction left unmatched. The CDR3 covers 15 residues. Germline values: CDR1 SGHVS, CDR2 FNYEAQ. CDR3 amino acids: CASSSLLAGVNEQYF. The CDR3 DNA is TGTGCCAGCAGCTCCCTACTAGCGGGAGTGAACGAGCAGTACTTC.

This clonotype was observed at least ten times. The V call is TRBV5-1, the J call TRBJ1-1; no firm D call. The CDR3 consists of 14 residues. Trimming took 2 bases from V and 1 from J, leaving 9 bases between them. Germline V lookup: CDR1 SGHRS, CDR2 YFSETQ. The CDR3 coding sequence is TGCGCCAGCAGCTTCGGGGTGGCGAACACTGAAGCTTTCTTT. It codes for CASSFGVANTEAFF.

The rearrangement joins TRBV12-3 or TRBV12-4 to TRBJ1-1; no clear D. Trimming removed 9 bases from V and 4 bases from J, with 6 bases in between. The CDR3 contains 10 residues. The CDR3 nucleotides are TGTGCCAGTTTGGGCACTGAAGCTTTCTTT. It encodes CASLGTEAFF.

This clonotype has just a few counts. The V and J genes are TRBV5-4 and TRBJ2-2; 7 bases are a match to TRBD1. Losses at the gene ends were 9 bases for V and 1 base for J; bases not matched to a gene: 9. This CDR3 comprises 15 residues. Looked up from germline, CDR1 is SGHNT and CDR2 is YYREEE (reference sequence). For the CDR3, the DNA is TGTGCCACATCCCTGGGACAGAGGAACACCGGGGAGCTGTTTTTT. It codes for CATSLGQRNTGELFF. Complete variable domain (other parts from reference TRBV5-4 and TRBJ2-2): ETGVTQSPTHLIKTRGQQVTLRCSSQSGHNTVSWYQQALGQGPQFIFQYYREEENGRGNFPPRFSGLQFPNYSSELNVNALELDDSALYLCATSLGQRNTGELFFGEGSRLTVL.

This clonotype was recorded at least ten times. The chain has TRBV12-3 or TRBV12-4 and TRBJ2-5; TRBD1 aligns across 8 bases. Unmatched junction bases numbered 3, after V lost 2 bases and J lost 1 base. The CDR3 has 15 amino acids. The CDR3 sequence: CASSLMGQVQETQYF. CDR3 coding DNA: TGTGCCAGCAGTTTAATGGGACAGGTCCAAGAGACCCAGTACTTC.

The rearrangement joins TRBV20-1 to TRBJ2-5; the D is unclear. Per the germline V gene, CDR1 is DFQATT and CDR2 is SNEGSKA (reference sequence). With 3 bases removed from V and 5 bases from J, the gap between germline ends came to 16 bases. The CDR3 loop spans 14 amino acids. The chain's CDR3 is CSASVVGLLETQYF. In DNA form, the CDR3 reads TGCAGTGCTAGCGTCGTCGGATTGCTGGAGACCCAGTACTTC.

The chain joins TRBV12-5 to TRBJ1-2; TRBD1 might be the D (5 bases). The germline CDR1 and CDR2 sequences are LGHNT and FRNRAP. This CDR3 is 18 amino acids long. The ends were cut back, 2 bases at V and 0 bases at J, with 19 bases in the middle. The CDR3 DNA is TGTGCTAGTGGTTTGTTGTTGGATCAGGGTAGAGCTAACTATGGCTACACCTTC. This gives the protein CASGLLLDQGRANYGYTF. The complete variable domain, with remaining parts taken from reference TRBV12-5 and TRBJ1-2, reads DARVTQTPRHKVTEMGQEVTMRCQPILGHNTVFWYRQTMMQGLELLAYFRNRAPLDDSGMPKDRFSAEMPDATLATLKIQPSEPRDSAVYFCASGLLLDQGRANYGYTFGSGTRLTVV.